This entry describes one TCR beta chain. What it recognizes is unknown. All patients experienced relapse after autologous stem cell transplantation, and brentuximab vedotin exposure was variable. Best responses fell into complete response, partial response or progressive disease. The CDR3 is 17 amino acids. The germline V gene encodes CDR1 SGHDT and CDR2 YYEEEE. V lost 4 bases to trimming and J lost 3 bases; unmatched junction nucleotides: 12. This specimen belongs to a study of PD-1 blockade in classical Hodgkin lymphoma. Study-wide results and limits: Complete responders started with a diversity level that resembled newly diagnosed patients at baseline. CD4+ but not CD8+ TCR diversity rose significantly by C4D1. With respect to the repertoire differences, their causes, possibly disease activity or prior therapy, remain undefined.

Measured with immunoSEQ multiplex PCR; TCRdb has only the in-frame clones, and not every one. This sample has tens of thousands of clones; roughly 73% occur once, and the top ten carry approximately 24%. This clonotype was sampled from a human donor with classical Hodgkin lymphoma. This rearrangement joins TRBV5-6 to TRBJ2-3; 9 bases are shared with TRBD2. The sample here was peripheral blood mononuclear cells (PBMCs), taken before the second cycle of nivolumab. In DNA, the CDR3 is TGTGCCAGCAGCCGCAGAATGGTAGCGGGAGCAACAGATACGCAGTATTTT. Protein: CASSRRMVAGATDTQYF.